These 20 T cell receptor beta chains originate from one sample sequenced in a study of cytomegalovirus exposure and HLA in healthy donors. PCR used 60 Vbeta primers and 13 Jbeta primers. Assay used: immunoSEQ multiplex PCR; TCRdb lists only in-frame clones, some missing. The data show fewer than 350,000 clones, 70% to 90% seen once. Sequenced material: PBMCs. These receptors originate from a woman aged 18-30 years in good health and CMV-seronegative.

This clone showed up just once. The gene calls are TRBV12-5 and TRBJ2-1; D is possibly TRBD1 (5 bases). Per the germline V gene, CDR1 is LGHNT and CDR2 is FRNRAP. The CDR3 sequence is 20 residues long. Trimming took off 0 bases at V and 4 bases at J, with 25 bases between the two ends. CDR3 residues: CASGLVGSGRRLRNYNEQFF. CDR3 nucleotide sequence: TGTGCTAGTGGTTTGGTAGGGTCAGGGCGGCGTCTCCGCAATTACAATGAGCAGTTCTTC.

This clone was found a few times. CDR3 loop: CASSQVISNTYEQYF. The CDR3 DNA reads as TGCGCCAGCAGCCAAGTGATCAGTAATACCTACGAGCAGTACTTC. V and J are TRBV4-1 and TRBJ2-7; D remains unclear. This CDR3 is 15 amino acids long. V was shortened by 1 base and J by 2 bases, with 12 bases between the two germline ends. Per the germline V gene, CDR1 is MGHRA and CDR2 is YSYEKL.

This clone was detected once. The rearrangement joins TRBV6-5 to TRBJ1-1; D ambiguous. Germline V gene data show CDR1 as MNHEY and CDR2 as SVGAGI. The CDR3 has 13 residues. V dropped 6 bases and J dropped 9 bases, with 17 bases sitting between them. In DNA, the CDR3 is TGTGCCAGCAGCCTCTCTATGAGTTCGCAAGCTTTCTTT. Residues: CASSLSMSSQAFF.

The J gene is TRBJ1-5, the V gene TRBV14; D ambiguous. The germline V gene has CDR1 SGHDN and CDR2 FVKESK. With 6 bases removed from V and 1 base from J, the gap between germline ends came to 7 bases. This CDR3 has 13 residues. As DNA, the CDR3 is TGTGCCAGCAGTGAGGGCAGCAATCAGCCCCAGCATTTT. Amino acid sequence: CASSEGSNQPQHF.

The V call is TRBV7-8, the J call TRBJ1-5, with 9 bases identical to TRBD1. CDR3 size: 15 residues. Unmatched junction bases numbered 4, after V lost 3 bases and J lost 4 bases. CDR1 SGHVS and CDR2 FQNEAQ come from the germline V gene. The DNA of the CDR3 is TGTGCCAGCAGCTTCCACAGGGGGCAAAATCAGCCCCAGCATTTT. Translated, it gives CASSFHRGQNQPQHF.

V and J are TRBV6-5 and TRBJ2-7, with a tentative D call TRBD1 (5 bases). The V gene lost 5 bases and the J gene lost 2 bases, with 13 bases spanning the gap. CDR1 MNHEY and CDR2 SVGAGI come from the germline V gene. The CDR3 length is 14 residues. The chain's CDR3 is CASSQTGSPYEQYF. The DNA for the CDR3 is TGTGCCAGCAGTCAAACAGGCTCCCCCTACGAGCAGTACTTC.

The chain is built from TRBV7-8 and TRBJ1-2, with D unresolved. Germline loops: CDR1 SGHVS, CDR2 FQNEAQ. The ends were cut back, 3 bases at V and 4 bases at J, with 6 bases in the middle. This CDR3 comprises 12 residues. The CDR3 coding sequence is TGTGCCAGCAGCTTCGTCGGCTATGGCTACACCTTC. This gives the protein CASSFVGYGYTF.

The chain employs TRBV2 and TRBJ1-3, with D hard to call. Deletions cut 7 bases from V and 1 base from J, with 14 bases between. This CDR3 contains 15 residues. Germline V gene sequence: CDR1 SNHLY, CDR2 FYNNEI. The CDR3: CASTGEEGSGNTIYF. As DNA, the CDR3 is TGTGCCAGCACCGGAGAAGAAGGATCTGGAAACACCATATATTTT.

The chain is built from TRBV18 and TRBJ2-7, with 7 positions matching TRBD1. The CDR3 runs to 14 residues. Germline V lookup: CDR1 KGHSH, CDR2 LQKENI. With 2 bases clipped from V and 3 bases from J, the junction kept 4 bases outside the gene matches. The CDR3 sequence is CASSPTDRVYEQYF. In DNA, the CDR3 is TGTGCCAGCTCACCAACTGACAGGGTCTACGAGCAGTACTTC.

J is TRBJ1-1 and V is TRBV29-1; D may be TRBD1 (6 bases). Trimming cost V 3 bases and J 3 bases, with 11 bases left between them. Per germline, CDR1 SQVTM and CDR2 ANQGSEA. CDR3 length: 13 residues. CDR3 sequence reads: CSVDQGRYTEAFF. As DNA, the CDR3 is TGCAGCGTTGACCAGGGGCGGTACACTGAAGCTTTCTTT.

V gene TRBV2 combines with J gene TRBJ2-2; D is perhaps TRBD1 (6 bases). Germline CDR1 reads SNHLY; CDR2 reads FYNNEI. The CDR3 totals 14 residues. V was trimmed by 8 bases and J by 2 bases, leaving 12 bases between them. The CDR3 spells CASPGTPNTGELFF. The CDR3 DNA sequence: TGTGCCAGCCCTGGGACACCCAACACCGGGGAGCTGTTTTTT.

The V gene is TRBV29-1, the J gene TRBJ2-7; possibly TRBD2 for D (6 bases). Germline V CDR1 and CDR2: SQVTM, ANQGSEA. This CDR3 contains 14 residues. Trimming stripped 7 bases from V and 0 bases from J, with 16 bases between. As DNA, the CDR3 is TGCAGCGCAGCCGGGGGTGAGGGCTCCTACGAGCAGTACTTC. This gives the protein CSAAGGEGSYEQYF.

The CDR3 DNA reads as TGTGCCAGCAGCGTGGGGACAGGGATTGCAGATACGCAGTATTTT. As protein: CASSVGTGIADTQYF. V and J are TRBV9 and TRBJ2-3, with 9 bases that match TRBD1. This CDR3 has 15 residues. Losses at the gene ends were 2 bases for V and 4 bases for J; bases not matched to a gene: 5. From germline, CDR1 is SGDLS and CDR2 YYNGEE.

This rearrangement joins TRBV2 to TRBJ1-1; D is ambiguous. This CDR3 contains 16 residues. Per the germline V gene, CDR1 is SNHLY and CDR2 is FYNNEI. V lost 7 bases and J lost 1, with 19 bases in between. The CDR3: CASTNSYFGWNTEAFF. CDR3 nucleotides: TGTGCCAGCACCAACAGTTACTTTGGGTGGAACACTGAAGCTTTCTTT.

This chain uses TRBV7-9 with TRBJ1-4, with a weak D call TRBD1 (6 bases). Germline assignment: CDR1 SEHNR and CDR2 FQNEAQ (reference sequence). V was pared by 6 bases and J by 8 bases, with 13 bases between. The CDR3 is 13 amino acids. The CDR3 nucleotides read TGTGCCAGCAGTGGGACAATGGGCGAAAAACTGTTTTTT. As protein: CASSGTMGEKLFF.

The rearrangement joins TRBV7-3 to TRBJ1-5; 8 bases match TRBD1. The J segment lost 5 bases and the V segment lost 8 bases, leaving 8 bases of the junction unmatched. The CDR3 sequence is 14 residues long. Germline V gives CDR1 SGHTA, CDR2 FQGTGA. The CDR3: CASAPGQAYQPQHF. The CDR3 DNA follows: TGTGCCAGCGCACCGGGACAGGCGTATCAGCCCCAGCATTTT.

The rearrangement joins TRBV19 to TRBJ2-5, with no clear D. CDR1 LNHDA and CDR2 SQIVND come from the germline V gene (reference sequence). The CDR3 covers 15 residues. Trimming pared 3 bases from V and 0 bases from J, leaving 11 bases between. For the CDR3, the DNA is TGTGCCAGTAGTATCCGGAGTTGGTACCAAGAGACCCAGTACTTC. Encoded protein: CASSIRSWYQETQYF.

This sequence joins TRBV12-5 and TRBJ2-2; D is perhaps TRBD2 (6 bases). CDR1 is LGHNT, CDR2 FRNRAP, per germline. V was shortened by 0 bases and J by 2 bases, with 22 bases between the two germline ends. This CDR3 is 20 amino acids long. CDR3 amino acids: CASGLVALGYAGRNTGELFF. Written as DNA, the CDR3 is TGTGCTAGTGGTTTGGTAGCTCTGGGTTACGCCGGGAGAAACACCGGGGAGCTGTTTTTT.

The chain links TRBV6-1 to TRBJ1-2; the D gene is possibly TRBD1 (6 bases). Germline CDR1 and CDR2: MNHNS and SASEGT. CDR3 length: 13 amino acids. Trimming shortened V by 7 bases and J by 5 bases, and 14 bases separated the two germline ends. CDR3 sequence (DNA): TGTGCCAGCAAGCCCGGGCAGGGGTATGGCTACACCTTC. This encodes CASKPGQGYGYTF.

This chain joins TRBV5-5 and TRBJ1-1, with a possible D match to TRBD1 (5 bases). Germline V CDR1 and CDR2: SGHKS, YYEKEE (reference sequence). The CDR3 runs 13 residues. Trimming pared 2 bases from V and 4 bases from J, leaving 9 bases between. For the CDR3, the DNA is TGTGCCAGCAGCTTCGTCAGGGCCACTGAAGCTTTCTTT. It specifies CASSFVRATEAFF. The variable domain in full, completed from reference TRBV5-5 and TRBJ1-1, reads DAGVTQSPTHLIKTRGQQVTLRCSPISGHKSVSWYQQVLGQGPQFIFQYYEKEERGRGNFPDRFSARQFPNYSSELNVNALLLGDSALYLCASSFVRATEAFFGQGTRLTVV.